The clone carrying this T cell receptor beta chain came up once. Libraries were prepared by immunoSEQ multiplex PCR; TCRdb keeps only in-frame clonotypes and omits some of them. Of 50,000 to 55,000 clones in the sample, 92% were seen once. The sample comes from a study of T cell changes during pregnancy in multiple sclerosis. The V gene's germline CDR1 is SGHDN and CDR2 FVKESK. The CDR3 contains 14 residues. V gave up 3 bases and J gave up 2 bases; unmatched junction bases: 4. Here the sequenced sample was CD4+ T cells from peripheral blood mononuclear cells, taken in the third trimester of pregnancy. The rearrangement uses TRBV14 and TRBJ2-7; TRBD1 aligns across 7 bases. The receptor's source is a female donor with multiple sclerosis, enrolled in a pregnancy study. The CDR3 spells CASSHLGQPYEQYF. CDR3 coding DNA: TGTGCCAGCAGCCACCTGGGACAGCCCTACGAGCAGTACTTC.